This is a list of T cell receptor beta chains from one sample in a study of T cells in Graves' hyperthyroidism and ophthalmopathy. In TCRdb, the multiplex PCR reads were re-called with MiXCR into one record per CDR3 protein. Here the sample spans around 580,000 distinct CDR3 sequences, around 45% being singletons. The sample was peripheral blood or thyroid tissue (not recorded which). The receptor source for this set is a woman aged 18 to 35 with Graves' hyperthyroidism. CDR3s include the opening cysteine and the closing phenylalanine or tryptophan. D genes are given only for firm matches. Expanded clones are given a class, and other clones once, few, many or no size at all.

size: .; J: TRBJ1-2; V: TRBV20-1; D: .; DNA: TGCAGTGCTAGCGGGGGGGAGAACCGCAAGAGATTAGGCTACACCTTC; CDR3: CSASGGENRKRLGYTF
size: .; J: TRBJ1-1; V: TRBV7-2; D: .; DNA: TGTGCCAGCAGCCCGGGACCGTTAAACACTGAAGCTTTCTTT; CDR3: CASSPGPLNTEAFF
size: few; J: TRBJ2-3; V: TRBV7-9; D: .; DNA: TGTGCCAGCAGCTACCGGACCCAAACAGATACGCAGTATTTT; CDR3: CASSYRTQTDTQYF
size: .; J: TRBJ2-1; V: TRBV20-1; D: TRBD2; DNA: TGCAGTGCTAGAGACAATAGCGGGAACAACAATGAGCAGTTCTTC; CDR3: CSARDNSGNNNEQFF
size: .; J: TRBJ1-1; V: TRBV29-1; D: TRBD1; DNA: TGCAGCTTAGTTTGGGACAGGGACACTGAAGCTTTCTTT; CDR3: CSLVWDRDTEAFF
size: .; J: TRBJ2-4; V: TRBV6-2/TRBV6-3; D: TRBD1; DNA: TGTGCCAGCAGTTCGCCAGGGGGCCACATTCAGTACTTC; CDR3: CASSSPGGHIQYF
size: .; J: TRBJ1-5; V: TRBV20-1; D: .; DNA: TGCAGTGCTAGGGCGGGACTTTATAGCAATCAGCCCCAGCATTTT; CDR3: CSARAGLYSNQPQHF
size: .; J: TRBJ2-5; V: TRBV29-1; D: .; DNA: TGCAGCAGCCAAGAGGCCTTCCAAGAGACCCAGTACTTC; CDR3: CSSQEAFQETQYF
size: .; J: TRBJ1-1; V: TRBV5-1; D: TRBD1; DNA: TGCGCCAGCAACCGGGACAGGGACACTGAAGCTTTCTTT; CDR3: CASNRDRDTEAFF
size: many; J: TRBJ1-2; V: TRBV20-1; D: TRBD1; DNA: TGCAGTGCCAGAAACGACAGGGTTACCTACACCTTC; CDR3: CSARNDRVTYTF
size: many; J: TRBJ2-5; V: TRBV20-1; D: .; DNA: TGCAGTGCTAGAGATCCCAGAGGTGGAGAGACCCAGTACTTC; CDR3: CSARDPRGGETQYF
size: .; J: TRBJ2-1; V: TRBV24-1; D: .; DNA: TGTGCCACCAGTGACCTTGACAGGTACAATGAGCAGTTCTTC; CDR3: CATSDLDRYNEQFF
size: few; J: TRBJ2-5; V: TRBV6-2/TRBV6-3; D: TRBD2; DNA: TGTGCCAGCAGTTTAGGACTAGCGGGAGGAAAGACCCAGTACTTC; CDR3: CASSLGLAGGKTQYF
size: .; J: TRBJ1-1; V: TRBV20-1; D: .; DNA: TGCAGTGCTAGATCCGGGGCGACGAACACTGAAGCTTTCTTT; CDR3: CSARSGATNTEAFF
size: .; J: TRBJ1-1; V: TRBV7-2; D: .; DNA: TGTGCCAGCAGCTCCGCTAGCGGGAGGGCCTGGGGCACTGAAGCTTTCTTT; CDR3: CASSSASGRAWGTEAFF
size: many; J: TRBJ2-7; V: TRBV6-1; D: .; DNA: TGTGCCAGCAGCGTACCAGGGGGGACGTCCTCCTACGAGCAGTACTTC; CDR3: CASSVPGGTSSYEQYF
size: .; J: TRBJ1-1; V: TRBV7-8; D: .; DNA: TGTGCCCGGAGTGAGGACACTGAAGCTTTCTTT; CDR3: CARSEDTEAFF
size: many; J: TRBJ1-2; V: TRBV7-8; D: .; DNA: TGTGCCAGCAGCTTAAGGGGGGGACTTAACTCTAACTATGGCTACACCTTC; CDR3: CASSLRGGLNSNYGYTF
size: .; J: TRBJ2-7; V: TRBV20-1; D: TRBD2; DNA: TGCAGTGCTAGCAGTCAACTAGCGGCAGGATACGAGCAGTACTTC; CDR3: CSASSQLAAGYEQYF
size: few; J: TRBJ1-1; V: TRBV4-2; D: TRBD1; DNA: TGTGCCAGCAGCCAGCAGGACAGGGGAGGAACTGAAGCTTTCTTT; CDR3: CASSQQDRGGTEAFF
size: many; J: TRBJ2-2; V: TRBV27; D: .; DNA: TGTGCCAGCAGCTTAGGTTTGAACACCGGGGAGCTGTTTTTT; CDR3: CASSLGLNTGELFF
size: few; J: TRBJ1-3; V: TRBV27; D: TRBD1; DNA: TGTGCCAGCAGTCCGGGACAGGGCCTTTTCCGACGAAACACCATATATTTT; CDR3: CASSPGQGLFRRNTIYF
size: .; J: TRBJ2-5; V: TRBV7-9; D: .; DNA: TGTGCCAGCAGCTTAGAGTCTAGTCCCCATGAGACCCAGTACTTC; CDR3: CASSLESSPHETQYF
size: .; J: TRBJ2-5; V: TRBV10-3; D: TRBD1; DNA: TGTGCCAGCGCGAGACAGGGGGCGAGGGAGACCCAGTACTTC; CDR3: CASARQGARETQYF
size: many; J: TRBJ1-2; V: TRBV5-1; D: .; DNA: TGCGCCAGCAGCGCGGGGGGGCATGGCTACACCTTC; CDR3: CASSAGGHGYTF
size: .; J: TRBJ1-5; V: TRBV19; D: .; DNA: TGTGCCAGTACCAGGACGGGGAATAGCAATCAGCCCCAGCATTTT; CDR3: CASTRTGNSNQPQHF
size: .; J: TRBJ1-5; V: TRBV20-1; D: .; DNA: TGCAGTGCTAGAGTCCCAAACAATCAGCCCCAGCATTTT; CDR3: CSARVPNNQPQHF
size: .; J: TRBJ2-3; V: TRBV7-9; D: .; DNA: TGTGCCAGCAGCCCGACAGGTTACACAGATACGCAGTATTTT; CDR3: CASSPTGYTDTQYF
size: many; J: TRBJ2-2; V: TRBV10-3; D: TRBD2; DNA: TGTGCCATCAGGCTAGCGGGAGGCCCAAATACGAACACCGGGGAGCTGTTTTTT; CDR3: CAIRLAGGPNTNTGELFF
size: .; J: TRBJ2-7; V: TRBV2; D: .; DNA: TGTGCCAGCAGTGAAGGAGGGATCGGGTACGAGCAGTACTTC; CDR3: CASSEGGIGYEQYF
size: many; J: TRBJ1-1; V: TRBV20-1; D: TRBD1; DNA: TGCAGTGCGCGCGGGACAGGGGGCAAAAACACTGAAGCTTTCTTT; CDR3: CSARGTGGKNTEAFF
size: .; J: TRBJ2-7; V: TRBV11-2; D: .; DNA: TGTGCCAGCAGCCAGGGGGCCGGGAGGAGATACGAGCAGTACTTC; CDR3: CASSQGAGRRYEQYF
size: many; J: TRBJ1-5; V: TRBV5-1; D: TRBD1; DNA: TGCGCCAGCAGCTCGGGAGCAGGGGGCGCGAATCAGCCCCAGCATTTT; CDR3: CASSSGAGGANQPQHF
size: many; J: TRBJ1-6; V: TRBV20-1; D: .; DNA: TGCAGTGCTAGAGCAGGGCCCGATAATTCACCCCTCCACTTT; CDR3: CSARAGPDNSPLHF
size: few; J: TRBJ2-3; V: TRBV20-1; D: TRBD2; DNA: TGCAGTGCTAGAGTCCTAGCGGGAGCAGATACGCAGTATTTT; CDR3: CSARVLAGADTQYF
size: .; J: TRBJ2-7; V: TRBV7-8; D: .; DNA: TGTGCCAGCAGCTTCTCCGACGGGACCTACGAGCAGTACTTC; CDR3: CASSFSDGTYEQYF
size: .; J: TRBJ2-7; V: TRBV6-1; D: TRBD2; DNA: TGTGCCAGCAGAAGAGAAGCGGGGGGAACCTCCTACGAGCAGTACTTC; CDR3: CASRREAGGTSYEQYF
size: many; J: TRBJ1-2; V: TRBV2; D: TRBD1; DNA: TGTGCCAGCAGGCGGCGGACAGGGAACTATGGCTACACCTTC; CDR3: CASRRRTGNYGYTF
size: .; J: TRBJ1-1; V: TRBV20-1; D: TRBD1; DNA: TGCAGTGTAAACAGGGGGCCGGGAACTGAAGCTTTCTTT; CDR3: CSVNRGPGTEAFF
size: .; J: TRBJ2-5; V: TRBV5-4; D: .; DNA: TGTGCCAGCAGCCCGGCGGCTCGACTTGGGACCCTCCAAGAGACCCAGTACTTC; CDR3: CASSPAARLGTLQETQYF
size: many; J: TRBJ2-7; V: TRBV24-1; D: TRBD2; DNA: TGTGCCACCAGTGATTTGGGGGGACTAGCGGCAGAGCAGTACTTC; CDR3: CATSDLGGLAAEQYF